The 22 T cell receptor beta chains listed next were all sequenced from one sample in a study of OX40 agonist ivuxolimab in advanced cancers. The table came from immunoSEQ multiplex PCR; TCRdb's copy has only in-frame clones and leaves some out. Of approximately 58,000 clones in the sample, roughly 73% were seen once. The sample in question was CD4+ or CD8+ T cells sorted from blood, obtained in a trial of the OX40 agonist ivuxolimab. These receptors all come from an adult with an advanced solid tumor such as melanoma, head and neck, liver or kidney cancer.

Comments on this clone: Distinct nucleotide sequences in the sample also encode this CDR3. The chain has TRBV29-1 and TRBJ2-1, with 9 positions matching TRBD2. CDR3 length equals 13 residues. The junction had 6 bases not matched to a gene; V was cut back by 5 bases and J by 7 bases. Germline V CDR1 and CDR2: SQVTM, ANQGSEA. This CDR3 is CSVRRGGGNEQFF. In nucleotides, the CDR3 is TGCAGCGTTCGGCGCGGGGGGGGGAATGAGCAGTTCTTC.

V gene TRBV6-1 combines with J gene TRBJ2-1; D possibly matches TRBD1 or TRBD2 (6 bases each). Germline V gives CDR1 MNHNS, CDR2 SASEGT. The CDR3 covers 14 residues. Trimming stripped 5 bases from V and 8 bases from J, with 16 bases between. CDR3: CASSRGGFWDEQFF. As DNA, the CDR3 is TGTGCCAGCAGTAGAGGGGGGTTTTGGGATGAGCAGTTCTTC.

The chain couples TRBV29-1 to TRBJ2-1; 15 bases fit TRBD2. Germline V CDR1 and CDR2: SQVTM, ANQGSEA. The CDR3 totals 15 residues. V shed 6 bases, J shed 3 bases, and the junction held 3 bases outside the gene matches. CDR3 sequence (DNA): TGCAGCGTGGGGACTAGCGGGAGGCGCTACAATGAGCAGTTCTTC. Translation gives CSVGTSGRRYNEQFF.

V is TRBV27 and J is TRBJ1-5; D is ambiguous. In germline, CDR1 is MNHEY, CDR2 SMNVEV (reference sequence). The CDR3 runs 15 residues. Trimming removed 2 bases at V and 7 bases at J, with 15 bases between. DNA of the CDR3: TGTGCCAGCAGTTTAAAGAACCCCGGGCTCCAGCCCCAGCATTTT. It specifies CASSLKNPGLQPQHF.

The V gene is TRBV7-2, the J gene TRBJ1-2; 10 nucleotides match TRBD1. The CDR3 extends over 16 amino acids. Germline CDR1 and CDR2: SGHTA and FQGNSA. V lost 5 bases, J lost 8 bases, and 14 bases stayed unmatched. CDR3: CASSPAGTGVGLGYTF. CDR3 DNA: TGTGCCAGCAGCCCCGCCGGGACAGGGGTCGGGCTCGGCTACACCTTC. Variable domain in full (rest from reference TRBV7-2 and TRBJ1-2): GAGVSQSPSNKVTEKGKDVELRCDPISGHTALYWYRQSLGQGLEFLIYFQGNSAPDKSGLPSDRFSAERTGGSVSTLTIQRTQQEDSAVYLCASSPAGTGVGLGYTFGSGTRLTVV.

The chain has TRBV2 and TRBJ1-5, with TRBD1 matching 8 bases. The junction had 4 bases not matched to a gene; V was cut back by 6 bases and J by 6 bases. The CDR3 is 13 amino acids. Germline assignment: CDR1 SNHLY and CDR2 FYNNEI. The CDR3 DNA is TGTGCCAGCAGACCACAGGGGGTTCAGCCCCAGCATTTT. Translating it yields CASRPQGVQPQHF.

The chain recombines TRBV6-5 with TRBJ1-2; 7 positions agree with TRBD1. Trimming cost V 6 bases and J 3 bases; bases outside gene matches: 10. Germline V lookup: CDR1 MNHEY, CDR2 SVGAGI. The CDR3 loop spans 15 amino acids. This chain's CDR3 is CASSPYPDRDYGYTF. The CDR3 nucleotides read TGTGCCAGCAGCCCATATCCCGACAGGGACTATGGCTACACCTTC.

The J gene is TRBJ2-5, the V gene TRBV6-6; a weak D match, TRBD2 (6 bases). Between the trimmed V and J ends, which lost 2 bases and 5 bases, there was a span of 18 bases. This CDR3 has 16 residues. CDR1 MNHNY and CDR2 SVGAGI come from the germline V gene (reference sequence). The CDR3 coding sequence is TGTGCCAGCAGTTACGGTGGGGGGTGGCGGTCCGAGACCCAGTACTTC. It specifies CASSYGGGWRSETQYF.

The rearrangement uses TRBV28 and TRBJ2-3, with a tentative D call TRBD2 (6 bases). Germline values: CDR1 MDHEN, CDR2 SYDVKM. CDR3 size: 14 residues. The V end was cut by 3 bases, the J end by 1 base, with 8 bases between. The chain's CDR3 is CASSFPGGTDTQYF. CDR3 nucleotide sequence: TGTGCCAGCAGTTTCCCGGGGGGCACAGATACGCAGTATTTT.

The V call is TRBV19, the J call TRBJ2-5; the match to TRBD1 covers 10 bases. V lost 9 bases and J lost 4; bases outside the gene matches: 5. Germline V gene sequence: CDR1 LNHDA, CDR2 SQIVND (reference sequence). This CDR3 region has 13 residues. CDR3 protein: CASGTGVGETQYF. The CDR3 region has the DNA TGTGCCAGCGGGACAGGGGTCGGAGAGACCCAGTACTTC.

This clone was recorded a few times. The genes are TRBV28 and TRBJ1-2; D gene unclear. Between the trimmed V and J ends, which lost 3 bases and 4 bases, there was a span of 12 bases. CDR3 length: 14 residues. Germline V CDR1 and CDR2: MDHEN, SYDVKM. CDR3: CASSLHAEIYGYTF. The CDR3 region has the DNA TGTGCCAGCAGTTTGCATGCAGAAATCTATGGCTACACCTTC.

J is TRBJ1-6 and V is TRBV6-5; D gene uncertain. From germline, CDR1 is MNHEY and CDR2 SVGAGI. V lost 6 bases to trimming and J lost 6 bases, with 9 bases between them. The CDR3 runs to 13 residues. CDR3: CASSRGPNSPLHF. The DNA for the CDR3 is TGTGCCAGCAGCCGCGGACCTAATTCACCCCTCCACTTT.

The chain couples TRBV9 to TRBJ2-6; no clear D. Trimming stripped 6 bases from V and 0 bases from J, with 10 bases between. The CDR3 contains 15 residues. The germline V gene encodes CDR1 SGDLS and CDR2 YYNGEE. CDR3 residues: CASTLGNSGANVLTF. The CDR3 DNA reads TGTGCCAGCACCTTGGGGAACTCTGGGGCCAACGTCCTGACTTTC.

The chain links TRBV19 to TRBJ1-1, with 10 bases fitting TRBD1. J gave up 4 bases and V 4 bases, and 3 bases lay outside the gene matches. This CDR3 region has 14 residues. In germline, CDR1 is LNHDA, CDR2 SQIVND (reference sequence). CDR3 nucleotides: TGTGCCAGTAGTAAGGACAGGGGGGTCACTGAAGCTTTCTTT. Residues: CASSKDRGVTEAFF. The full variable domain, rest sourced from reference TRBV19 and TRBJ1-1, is DGGITQSPKYLFRKEGQNVTLSCEQNLNHDAMYWYRQDPGQGLRLIYYSQIVNDFQKGDIAEGYSVSREKKESFPLTVTSAQKNPTAFYLCASSKDRGVTEAFFGQGTRLTVV.

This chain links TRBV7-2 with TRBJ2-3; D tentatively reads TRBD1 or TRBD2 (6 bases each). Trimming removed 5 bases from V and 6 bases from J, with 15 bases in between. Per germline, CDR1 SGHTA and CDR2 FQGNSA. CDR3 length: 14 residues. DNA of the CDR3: TGTGCCAGCAGCCACGACAGGAGGGGGGATACGCAGTATTTT. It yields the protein CASSHDRRGDTQYF.

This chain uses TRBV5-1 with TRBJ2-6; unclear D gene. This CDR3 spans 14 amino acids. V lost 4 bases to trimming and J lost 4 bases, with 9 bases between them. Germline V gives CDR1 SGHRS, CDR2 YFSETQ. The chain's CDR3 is CASSTTTGANVLTF. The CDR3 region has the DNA TGCGCCAGCAGCACAACCACCGGGGCCAACGTCCTGACTTTC.

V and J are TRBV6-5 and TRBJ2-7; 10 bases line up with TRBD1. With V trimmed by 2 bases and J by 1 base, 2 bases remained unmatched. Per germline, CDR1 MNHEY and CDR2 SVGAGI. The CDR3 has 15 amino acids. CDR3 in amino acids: CASSYVGQGSYEQYF. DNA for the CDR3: TGTGCCAGCAGTTACGTGGGACAGGGGTCCTACGAGCAGTACTTC.

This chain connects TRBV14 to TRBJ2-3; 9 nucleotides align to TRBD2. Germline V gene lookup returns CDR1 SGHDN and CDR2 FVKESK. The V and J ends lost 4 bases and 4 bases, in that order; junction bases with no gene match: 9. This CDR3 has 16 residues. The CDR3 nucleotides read TGTGCCAGCAGCCCTTTGGCGGGAGGGCTGGCAGATACGCAGTATTTT. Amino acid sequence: CASSPLAGGLADTQYF.

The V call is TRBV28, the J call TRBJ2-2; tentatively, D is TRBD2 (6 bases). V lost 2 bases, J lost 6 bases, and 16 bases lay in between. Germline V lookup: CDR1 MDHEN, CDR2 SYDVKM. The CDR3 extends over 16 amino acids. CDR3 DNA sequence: TGTGCCAGCAGTTTAATACTAGCTGCCGGTGCCGGGGAGCTGTTTTTT. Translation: CASSLILAAGAGELFF.

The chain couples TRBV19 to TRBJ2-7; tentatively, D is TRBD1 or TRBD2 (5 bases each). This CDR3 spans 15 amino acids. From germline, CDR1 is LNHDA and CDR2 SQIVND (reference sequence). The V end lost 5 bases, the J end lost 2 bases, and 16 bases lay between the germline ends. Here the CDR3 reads CASSPSGDGAYEQYF. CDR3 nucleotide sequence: TGTGCCAGTAGTCCAAGTGGGGACGGTGCCTACGAGCAGTACTTC.

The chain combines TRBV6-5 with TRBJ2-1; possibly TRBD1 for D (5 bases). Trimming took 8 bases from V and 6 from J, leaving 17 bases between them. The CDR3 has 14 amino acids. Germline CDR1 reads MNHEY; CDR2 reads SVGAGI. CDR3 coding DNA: TGTGCCAGCTCCTCGCCAGGGTGGGGCAATGAGCAGTTCTTC. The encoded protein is CASSSPGWGNEQFF.

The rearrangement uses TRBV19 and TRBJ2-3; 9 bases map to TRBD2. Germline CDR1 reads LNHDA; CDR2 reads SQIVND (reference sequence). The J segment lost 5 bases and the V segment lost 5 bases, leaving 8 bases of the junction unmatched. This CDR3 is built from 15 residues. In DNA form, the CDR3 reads TGTGCCAGTAGTCCGGTAGCGGGAGCCCGAGATACGCAGTATTTT. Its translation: CASSPVAGARDTQYF.